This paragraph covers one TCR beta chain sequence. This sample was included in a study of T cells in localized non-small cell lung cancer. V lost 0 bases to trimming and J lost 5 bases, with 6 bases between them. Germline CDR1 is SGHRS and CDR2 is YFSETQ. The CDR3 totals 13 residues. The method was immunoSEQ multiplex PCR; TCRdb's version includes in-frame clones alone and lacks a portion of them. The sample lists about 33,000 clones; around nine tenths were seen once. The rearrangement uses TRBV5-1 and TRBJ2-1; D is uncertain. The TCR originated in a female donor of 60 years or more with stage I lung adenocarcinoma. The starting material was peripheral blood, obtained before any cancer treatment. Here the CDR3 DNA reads TGCGCCAGCAGCTTGGGTAGTAACAATGAGCAGTTCTTC. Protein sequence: CASSLGSNNEQFF.